This T cell receptor beta chain was sequenced in a study of blood T cell repertoires in COVID-19. The length of the CDR3 is 15 residues. Trimming took off 8 bases at V and 0 bases at J, with 14 bases between the two ends. The germline CDR1 and CDR2 sequences are LGHDT and YNNKEL (reference sequence). The assay was immunoSEQ multiplex PCR, and TCRdb's table has in-frame clones only and misses some. The sample has 400,000 or so clones, less than 95% seen once. The participants were between about 18 and 90 years old and came from about two dozen US areas. Researchers sorted participants into cohorts using their self-reported clinical history.

The source is a man aged 18-30 years who had recovered from COVID-19. Sequencing was performed on PBMCs or T cells enriched from blood (not recorded which). The V gene is TRBV3-1 (or the pseudogene TRBV3-2), the J gene TRBJ1-3; weak D call: TRBD1 (6 bases). The CDR3 loop reads CASLQQGASGNTIYF. CDR3 in DNA: TGTGCCAGCCTTCAACAGGGTGCCTCTGGAAACACCATATATTTT.